What follows are 14 T cell receptor beta chains derived from one specimen sequenced in a study of blood T cells in healthy people across ages. Primers used in a second PCR of about 7 to 12 cycles were a sample-barcoded 5' primer and a J-beta primer mix. TCRdb redid the calling of the 5' RACE reads with MiXCR, one entry per CDR3 protein. Here the sample spans approximately 800,000 distinct CDR3 sequences, roughly 34% being singletons. The sequenced sample was blood. Receptor source: a man between 18 and 35 years old in good health.

In its sample, this clonotype was seen many times. V usage is TRBV5-1 and J usage is TRBJ1-5; D is undetermined. This CDR3 has 13 amino acids. The germline V gene has CDR1 SGHRS and CDR2 YFSETQ. Trimming cost V 2 bases and J 6 bases, with 9 bases left between them. The CDR3 spells CASSLCGVQPQHF. The CDR3 nucleotides are TGCGCCAGCAGCTTATGCGGGGTTCAGCCCCAGCATTTT.

V and J are TRBV4-1 and TRBJ1-4, with D unclear. CDR1 MGHRA and CDR2 YSYEKL come from the germline V gene. The CDR3 totals 16 residues. With 1 base removed from V and 7 bases from J, the gap between germline ends came to 16 bases. The CDR3, as DNA: TGCGCCAGCAGCCAAGCCCACGCGGTCTCAGGTGAAAAACTGTTTTTT. Translating it yields CASSQAHAVSGEKLFF.

This clonotype has ten or more counts. The CDR3 DNA is TGTGCCAGCAGTTTAGTCGGGGTTCATCAAGAGACCCAGTACTTC. It specifies CASSLVGVHQETQYF. The rearrangement uses TRBV12-3 or TRBV12-4 and TRBJ2-5, with D possibly being TRBD2 (5 bases). The length of the CDR3 is 15 residues. Trimming took off 1 base at V and 2 bases at J, with 11 bases between the two ends.

This rearrangement joins TRBV7-2 to TRBJ1-2; D remains unclear. The germline CDR1 and CDR2 sequences are SGHTA and FQGNSA. V lost 3 bases and J lost 13, with 15 bases in between. The CDR3 has 12 amino acids. The CDR3 bases are TGTGCCAGCAGCTTCCCTGAGGGTTCTCGCACCTTC. Translating gives CASSFPEGSRTF.

Turning to this clonotype: A read error may explain this, as a much larger clone is one base away. This sequence joins TRBV29-1 and TRBJ2-7, with D possibly matching TRBD1 (6 bases). Germline CDR1 is SQVTM and CDR2 is ANQGSEA. The CDR3 consists of 13 residues. CDR3 region: CSVETRDTYELYF. CDR3 nucleotides: TGCAGCGTTGAAACTCGGGACACCTACGAGCTGTACTTC.

This chain joins TRBV5-6 and TRBJ1-2; no definite D call. The CDR3 consists of 12 residues. V was cut by 3 bases and J by 8 bases, with 11 bases left in between. The germline CDR1 and CDR2 sequences are SGHDT and YYEEEE. CDR3 in DNA: TGTGCCAGCAGCTATAGGGCTAACGGCTACACCTTC. Amino acids: CASSYRANGYTF.

This clonotype has just a few counts. This chain joins TRBV7-2 and TRBJ1-4, with D maybe TRBD1 (5 bases). Germline values: CDR1 SGHTA, CDR2 FQGNSA. Trimming cost V 2 bases and J 8 bases, with 18 bases left between them. CDR3 length equals 16 residues. The CDR3 DNA sequence: TGTGCCAGCAGCTTAAAAGTCGTCCAGGGAAGGGAAAAACTGTTTTTT. It specifies CASSLKVVQGREKLFF.

The rearrangement uses TRBV10-3 and TRBJ1-1, with D maybe TRBD1 (5 bases). V shed 2 bases and J shed 1 base, with 14 bases lying between them. CDR3 size: 16 residues. Per germline, CDR1 ENHRY and CDR2 SYGVKD. The CDR3 here is CAISESLERGNTEAFF. The CDR3 DNA follows: TGTGCCATCAGTGAGAGTCTAGAAAGGGGGAACACTGAAGCTTTCTTT.

This clonotype was seen more than once but under ten times. The J gene is TRBJ1-4, the V gene TRBV7-9, with D possibly TRBD1 on 6 matching bases. The CDR3 contains 15 residues. V lost 5 bases and J lost 7, with 17 bases in between. The germline CDR1 and CDR2 sequences are SEHNR and FQNEAQ (reference sequence). The CDR3 coding sequence is TGTGCCAGCAGCCCCGCCGGACAGACCCCTGAAAAACTGTTTTTT. It specifies CASSPAGQTPEKLFF.

Turning to this clonotype: At one of its ends the junction is not consistent with the germline gene, which may arise from a read error. The chain recombines TRBV7-8 with TRBJ1-2; D gene ambiguous. Per germline, CDR1 SGHVS and CDR2 FQNEAQ. CDR3 length: 14 residues. CDR3 bases: TGTGTCAGCAGCTTCGGTAACAGTCACTATGGCTACACCTTC. Its protein is CVSSFGNSHYGYTF.

The genes are TRBV12-3 or TRBV12-4 and TRBJ1-2, with D perhaps matching TRBD1 (5 bases). The V and J ends lost 3 bases and 7 bases respectively, with 9 bases between them. The CDR3 is made up of 12 amino acids. CDR3 nucleotide sequence: TGTGCCAGCAGTTTTTATAGGGGTGGCTACACCTTC. Its protein is CASSFYRGGYTF.

In this sample, this clonotype turned up a few times. The chain has TRBV13 and TRBJ2-1; 8 nucleotides align to TRBD1. With the DNA end fitting TRBJ2-7 better, the J assignment may be wrong. The germline V gene has CDR1 PRHDT and CDR2 FYEKMQ (reference sequence). The CDR3 is 16 residues long. CDR3 loop: CASSLGDRASYNEQYF. CDR3 bases: TGTGCCAGCAGCTTAGGGGACAGGGCCTCCTACAATGAGCAGTACTTC.

The CDR3 nucleotides are TGTGCCAGCAGCCAAGGGGGGGGTTTTATGACCCAGTACTTC. Protein product: CASSQGGGFMTQYF. V and J are TRBV3-1 and TRBJ2-5, with 7 bases aligning to TRBD2. CDR3 length: 14 residues. CDR1 is LGHDT and CDR2 is YNNKEL in the germline V gene (reference sequence). After removal of 1 base from V and 7 bases from J, the junction contained 6 bases not matched to a gene.

The chain employs TRBV5-6 and TRBJ2-1; TRBD2 might be the D (6 bases). The V and J ends lost 0 bases and 3 bases respectively, with 13 bases between them. This CDR3 has 16 residues. Germline CDR1 and CDR2: SGHDT and YYEEEE. This chain's CDR3 is CASSLALGGGYNEQFF. The CDR3, as DNA: TGTGCCAGCAGCTTGGCCTTGGGGGGAGGCTACAATGAGCAGTTCTTC.